This paragraph reports one T cell receptor beta chain. A second PCR of about 7 to 12 cycles used a sample-barcoded 5' primer and a J-beta primer mix. MiXCR, applied by TCRdb to the 5' RACE reads, yields one record per CDR3 protein. Of more than 1,400,000 distinct CDR3 sequences listed, around 42% are singletons. These data come from a study of blood T cells in healthy people across ages. The sample taken for sequencing was blood. This receptor was identified in a woman between 18 and 29 years old in good health.

The CDR3 region is CAISQGGQSSYEQYF. The CDR3 DNA reads TGTGCCATCAGTCAAGGAGGACAGAGCTCCTACGAGCAGTACTTC. The chain couples TRBV10-3 to TRBJ2-7; D might be TRBD1 (6 bases). Germline CDR1 and CDR2: ENHRY and SYGVKD. There are 15 residues in the CDR3. V lost 5 bases to trimming and J lost 0 bases, with 14 bases between them.